This T cell receptor beta chain was sequenced in a study of blood T cell repertoires in COVID-19. Study-wide background: Whether acute or convalescent, the COVID-19 samples came from the United States, Italy and Spain. Nucleic acid was either cDNA or gDNA, and it came from T cells, B-cell-depleted T cells, or PBMCs.

V lost 8 bases and J lost 4; bases outside the gene matches: 15. Germline CDR1 reads MDHEN; CDR2 reads SYDVKM. The CDR3 contains 19 residues. In the original analysis: Nucleated cell number was recorded as an estimate derived from reference gene primer amplification. The method was immunoSEQ multiplex PCR; TCRdb's version includes in-frame clones alone and lacks a portion of them. V, J and clone size reflect that table, while D and trimming were determined from the DNA. The sample records 100,000 to 150,000 clones, roughly 80% being singletons. While infection was still active, Seattle patients were enrolled and then followed longitudinally.

Sequencing was performed on peripheral blood. The V call is TRBV28, the J call TRBJ2-1, with TRBD2 matching 15 bases. The TCR originated in a man of 80 years or more with COVID-19, enrolled during active disease. The CDR3 sequence is CASQVDPGLAGGWYNEQFF. DNA of the CDR3: TGTGCCAGCCAAGTCGACCCGGGACTAGCGGGAGGTTGGTACAATGAGCAGTTCTTC.